These 15 T cell receptor beta chains were all obtained from the same sample, sequenced in a study of cytomegalovirus exposure and HLA in healthy donors. The PCR used 60 Vbeta and 13 Jbeta primers. Method: immunoSEQ multiplex PCR; TCRdb's copy keeps in-frame clones and lacks some. The sample yields 140,000 or so clones, 88% seen once. Sequenced: PBMCs. The source of these receptors is a middle-aged woman in good health and CMV-seronegative.

This chain uses TRBV6-1 with TRBJ2-1, with 15 bases identical to TRBD2. CDR1 and CDR2 (germline): MNHNS, SASEGT. This CDR3 comprises 15 residues. The J segment lost 12 bases and the V segment lost 7 bases, leaving 10 bases of the junction unmatched. The CDR3 region is CASKLPGLAGGGQFF. The CDR3 DNA reads TGTGCCAGCAAGTTACCGGGACTAGCGGGAGGTGGGCAGTTCTTC.

The chain uses TRBV11-2 and TRBJ2-7; D is uncertain. The V gene lost 1 base and the J gene lost 0 bases, with 7 bases spanning the gap. CDR3 size: 14 residues. The germline V gene encodes CDR1 SGHAT and CDR2 FQNNGV. The CDR3 reads CASSLGGSSYEQYF. CDR3 sequence (DNA): TGTGCCAGCAGCTTAGGAGGAAGCTCCTACGAGCAGTACTTC.

The V gene is TRBV6-4, the J gene TRBJ1-6; 10 bases are shared with TRBD1. Germline lookup yields CDR1 MRHNA and CDR2 SNTAGT. J was trimmed by 9 bases and V by 5 bases; bases with no gene match: 4. The CDR3 spans 14 residues. CDR3 sequence (DNA): TGTGCCAGCAGTATGGGACAGGGGCGTTCACCCCTCCACTTT. Amino acids: CASSMGQGRSPLHF.

The chain carries TRBV4-3 and TRBJ2-2, with 9 bases identical to TRBD2. This CDR3 comprises 17 residues. Germline V gene sequence: CDR1 LGHNA, CDR2 YSLEER. Germline trimming cut 4 bases from V and 6 bases from J; bases unmatched to any gene: 12. The CDR3 DNA follows: TGCGCCAGCAGCCCGCGTAGCGGGAGTTACGGGGCCGGGGAGCTGTTTTTT. Translated, it gives CASSPRSGSYGAGELFF.

The chain has TRBV4-3 and TRBJ2-7; TRBD2 matches 8 bases. CDR1 and CDR2 (germline): LGHNA, YSLEER. V shed 1 base and J 4 bases; nucleotides not matched to a gene: 6. The CDR3 spans 15 residues. CDR3 in DNA: TGCGCCAGCAGCCAAGCCCCGGGAGGGGGGTACGAGCAGTACTTC. This translates into CASSQAPGGGYEQYF.

This clone was detected once. J is TRBJ1-6 and V is TRBV18, with 7 bases fitting TRBD1. The junction had 13 bases not matched to a gene; V was cut back by 5 bases and J by 9 bases. The CDR3 runs to 16 residues. Per the germline V gene, CDR1 is KGHSH and CDR2 is LQKENI. CDR3 amino acids: CASSTNQGQAGSPLHF. The CDR3 DNA is TGTGCCAGCTCAACGAACCAAGGACAGGCGGGTTCACCCCTCCACTTT.

The chain recombines TRBV9 with TRBJ2-1; 9 positions agree with TRBD2. There are 17 residues in the CDR3. The V segment lost 4 bases and the J segment 6 bases; nucleotides outside the gene matches: 14. The germline V gene encodes CDR1 SGDLS and CDR2 YYNGEE. The CDR3 sequence is CASSYAIGLANINEQFF. As DNA, the CDR3 is TGTGCCAGCAGCTACGCTATAGGACTAGCGAACATCAATGAGCAGTTCTTC. Looking up the rest from reference TRBV9 and TRBJ2-1 gives the full variable domain: DSGVTQTPKHLITATGQRVTLRCSPRSGDLSVYWYQQSLDQGLQFLIQYYNGEERAKGNILERFSAQQFPDLHSELNLSSLELGDSALYFCASSYAIGLANINEQFFGPGTRLTVL.

Only one count was recorded for this clone. The chain couples TRBV7-9 to TRBJ1-2; the D is unclear. This CDR3 comprises 14 residues. Trimming removed 3 bases from V and 2 bases from J, with 10 bases in between. Looked up from germline, CDR1 is SEHNR and CDR2 is FQNEAQ (reference sequence). The CDR3 is CASSFFGENYGYTF. CDR3 DNA: TGTGCCAGCAGCTTTTTCGGGGAGAACTATGGCTACACCTTC.

The sample holds one count of this clone. This chain joins TRBV4-1 and TRBJ1-2; TRBD1 matches at 8 bases. Germline values: CDR1 MGHRA, CDR2 YSYEKL. Trimming cost V 1 base and J 2 bases; bases outside gene matches: 6. The CDR3 runs to 16 residues. This CDR3 is CASSQGTGQANYGYTF. CDR3 in DNA: TGCGCCAGCAGCCAAGGGACGGGACAGGCGAACTATGGCTACACCTTC.

The chain joins TRBV28 to TRBJ1-2, with D possibly TRBD1 on 6 matching bases. CDR1 and CDR2 (germline): MDHEN, SYDVKM. The V gene lost 6 bases and the J gene lost 0 bases, with 11 bases spanning the gap. The CDR3 has 14 amino acids. CDR3 DNA: TGTGCCAGCAGGACAGGACCCTCTAACTATGGCTACACCTTC. It yields the protein CASRTGPSNYGYTF.

The chain uses TRBV7-9 and TRBJ1-3; D call uncertain. The CDR3 is 15 residues long. V was shortened by 1 base and J by 4 bases, with 11 bases between the two germline ends. Per the germline V gene, CDR1 is SEHNR and CDR2 is FQNEAQ (reference sequence). CDR3 in DNA: TGTGCCAGCAGCTTAGAGAGGTTTTCGGGAAACACCATATATTTT. This sequence encodes CASSLERFSGNTIYF.

The V call is TRBV5-1, the J call TRBJ1-3, with D possibly TRBD1 on 6 matching bases. Germline CDR1 is SGHRS and CDR2 is YFSETQ. This CDR3 has 16 residues. V was shortened by 4 bases and J by 0 bases, with 14 bases between the two germline ends. CDR3 loop: CASSLDSPDSGNTIYF. Written as DNA, the CDR3 is TGCGCCAGCAGCCTGGACAGCCCCGACTCTGGAAACACCATATATTTT.

This chain uses TRBV5-1 with TRBJ2-5; D is possibly TRBD1 (5 bases). Germline V gene sequence: CDR1 SGHRS, CDR2 YFSETQ. This CDR3 region has 15 residues. V dropped 0 bases and J dropped 5 bases, with 14 bases sitting between them. As DNA, the CDR3 is TGCGCCAGCAGCTTGGAGTCAGGGCAGTGGGAGACCCAGTACTTC. Translated: CASSLESGQWETQYF.

The rearrangement joins TRBV5-5 to TRBJ2-5; weak D call: TRBD1 (6 bases). The CDR3 extends over 14 amino acids. Germline CDR1 is SGHKS and CDR2 is YYEKEE (reference sequence). V lost 3 bases, J lost 4 bases, and 13 bases lay in between. The CDR3 DNA reads as TGTGCCAGCAGCTCGACAGGTTCGGTAGAGACCCAGTACTTC. Protein: CASSSTGSVETQYF.

The chain combines TRBV28 with TRBJ2-3; tentative D call: TRBD2 (6 bases). The germline V gene encodes CDR1 MDHEN and CDR2 SYDVKM. The CDR3 totals 15 residues. V lost 2 bases to trimming and J lost 1 base, with 10 bases between them. The CDR3 reads CASSLGGEGTDTQYF. The CDR3 coding sequence is TGTGCCAGCAGTTTAGGCGGGGAAGGCACAGATACGCAGTATTTT. The full variable domain, with the rest looked up from reference TRBV28 and TRBJ2-3, is DVKVTQSSRYLVKRTGEKVFLECVQDMDHENMFWYRQDPGLGLRLIYFSYDVKMKEKGDIPEGYSVSREKKERFSLILESASTNQTSMYLCASSLGGEGTDTQYFGPGTRLTVL.